The clone carrying this T cell receptor (beta chain) was detected only once. This sample is drawn from a study of OX40 agonist ivuxolimab in advanced cancers. Sequenced by immunoSEQ multiplex PCR; TCRdb stores in-frame clones only, minus some. The table has around 44,000 clones, around 86% seen once. CDR3 length: 15 amino acids. The junction had 9 bases not matched to a gene; V was cut back by 4 bases and J by 7 bases. Germline-derived CDR1 and CDR2 are SGHAT and FQNNGV. V and J are TRBV11-2 and TRBJ1-5; TRBD1 matches 8 bases. The TCR comes from an adult with an advanced solid tumor such as melanoma, head and neck, liver or kidney cancer. Sample: CD4+ or CD8+ T cells sorted from blood, taken in a trial of the OX40 agonist ivuxolimab. As DNA, the CDR3 is TGTGCCAGCAGCTCCGACAGGGGAATATGGCAGCCCCAGCATTTT. Its protein is CASSSDRGIWQPQHF.